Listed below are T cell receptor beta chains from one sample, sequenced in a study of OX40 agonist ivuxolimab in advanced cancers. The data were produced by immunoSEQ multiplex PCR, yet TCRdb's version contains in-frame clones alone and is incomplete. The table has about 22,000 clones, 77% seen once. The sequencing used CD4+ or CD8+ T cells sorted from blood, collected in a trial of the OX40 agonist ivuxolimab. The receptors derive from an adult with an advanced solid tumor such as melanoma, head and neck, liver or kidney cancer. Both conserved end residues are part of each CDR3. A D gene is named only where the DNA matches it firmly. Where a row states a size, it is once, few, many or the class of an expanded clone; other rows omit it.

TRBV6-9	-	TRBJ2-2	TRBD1	TGTGCCAGCAGCCCCTGGACAGGGGACACCGGGGAGCTGTTTTTT	CASSPWTGDTGELFF
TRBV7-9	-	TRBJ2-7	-	TGTGCCAGCAGCCCTACCGGACCCTACGAGCAGTACTTC	CASSPTGPYEQYF
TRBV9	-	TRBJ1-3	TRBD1	TGTGCCAGCAGCGTAGGGGACAGCTCTGGAAACACCATATATTTT	CASSVGDSSGNTIYF
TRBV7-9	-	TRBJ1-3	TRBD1	TGTGCCAGCAGCCGTAGGACAGGCGCCATAAGCTCTGGAAACACCATATATTTT	CASSRRTGAISSGNTIYF
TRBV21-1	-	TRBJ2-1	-	TGTGCCAGCAGCAAAGCCGGCGGGTTCTTC	CASSKAGGFF
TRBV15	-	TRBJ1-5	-	TGTGCCACCAGCAGAGAGGGACGGGGTCAGCCCCAGCATTTT	CATSREGRGQPQHF
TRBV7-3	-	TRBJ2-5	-	TGTGCCAGCAGCTTAATTGGTAGAGGCAGCCAAGAGACCCAGTACTTC	CASSLIGRGSQETQYF
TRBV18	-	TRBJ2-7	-	TGTGCCAGCTCACCACTGGCCGGAGGCCGCGAGCAGTACTTC	CASSPLAGGREQYF
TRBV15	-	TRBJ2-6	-	TGTGCCACCAGCAGAGTGGGCGGGGCCAACGTCCTGACTTTC	CATSRVGGANVLTF
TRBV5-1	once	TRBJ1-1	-	TGCGCCAGCAGCTTTTATCGTGTGGGGACTGAAGCTTTCTTT	CASSFYRVGTEAFF
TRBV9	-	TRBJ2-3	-	TGTGCCAGCAGCCCCCAGGGTTTTACAGATACGCAGTATTTT	CASSPQGFTDTQYF
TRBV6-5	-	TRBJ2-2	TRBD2	TGTGCCAGCAGTTACTCGGCTAGCGGGGGCGGGGAGCTGTTTTTT	CASSYSASGGGELFF
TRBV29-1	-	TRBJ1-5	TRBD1	TGCAACCCGGGACAGGGGGCCCGTGGGCAGCCCCAGCATTTT	CNPGQGARGQPQHF
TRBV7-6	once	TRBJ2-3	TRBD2	TGTGCCAGCAGCAATCCTCGACTAGCGGGGATCACAGATACGCAGTATTTT	CASSNPRLAGITDTQYF
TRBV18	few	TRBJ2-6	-	TGTGCCAGCTCACCGGGGGATTTCTCTGGGGCCAACGTCCTGACTTTC	CASSPGDFSGANVLTF
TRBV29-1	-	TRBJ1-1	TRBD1	TGCAGCGGTTGGACAGGGAGGGACCCTGAAGCTTTCTTT	CSGWTGRDPEAFF
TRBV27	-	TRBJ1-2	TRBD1	TGTGCCAGCAGGCCCGAGTCGACAGGGGGGTACTATGGCTACACCTTC	CASRPESTGGYYGYTF
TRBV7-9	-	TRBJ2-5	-	TGTGCCAGCAGCTTACAAGGGCGGCGGGAGACCCAGTACTTC	CASSLQGRRETQYF
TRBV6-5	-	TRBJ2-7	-	TGTGCCAGCAGGGCTGCAGGGTGGAGCTCCTACGAGCAGTACTTC	CASRAAGWSSYEQYF
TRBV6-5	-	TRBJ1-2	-	TGTGCCAGCAGTACCCGGAACTTCCACTATGGTTACACCTTC	CASSTRNFHYGYTF
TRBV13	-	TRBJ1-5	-	TGTGCCAGCAGCTTTAGCAATCAGCCCCAGCATTTT	CASSFSNQPQHF
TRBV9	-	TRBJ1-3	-	TGTGCCAGCAGGCCTCGGGGGGACTCTGGAAACACCATATATTTT	CASRPRGDSGNTIYF
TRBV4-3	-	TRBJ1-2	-	TGCGCCAGCAGCCAAGATGAGAACTCTAACTATGGCTACACCTTC	CASSQDENSNYGYTF
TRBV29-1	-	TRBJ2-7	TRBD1	TGCAGCGTCACGGCCAGGGGGACCTCCTACGAGCAGTACTTC	CSVTARGTSYEQYF